These 11 T cell receptor beta chains originate from one sample sequenced in a study of cytomegalovirus exposure and HLA in healthy donors (dated by TCRdb to 2017 to 2019). Libraries were constructed by the immunoSEQ multiplex PCR assay. For the multiplex PCR, a mixture combining 60 forward primers for TCR Vbeta segments and 13 reverse primers for TCR Jbeta segments was used. TCRdb stores this immuneACCESS table with in-frame sequences only. Part of the clones is absent; in the studies checked, under half of the shortfall reflects unresolved V genes, and no reason is known for the rest. This sample gives about 120,000 clones in total; about 80% of them show up just once. The ten top clones hold roughly 2.5% of the sample. The sequenced sample consisted of PBMCs. Source of these receptors: a female donor in good health and CMV-seronegative.

The chain recombines TRBV19 with TRBJ2-3, with a tentative D call TRBD1 (6 bases). The CDR3 loop spans 14 amino acids. Germline V gene sequence: CDR1 LNHDA, CDR2 SQIVND (reference sequence). Trimming took 0 bases from V and 9 from J, leaving 13 bases between them. The CDR3 here is CASSIEDSLKTQYF. In DNA form, the CDR3 reads TGTGCCAGTAGTATAGAGGACAGTTTAAAAACGCAGTATTTT.

The chain recombines TRBV19 with TRBJ1-5; D gene ambiguous. The CDR3 runs 15 residues. Germline V lookup: CDR1 LNHDA, CDR2 SQIVND (reference sequence). The V and J ends lost 9 bases and 7 bases respectively, with 22 bases between them. The CDR3: CASRPIPHPAQPQHF. The CDR3 nucleotides read TGTGCCAGCCGCCCCATTCCGCACCCAGCGCAGCCCCAGCATTTT.

The CDR3 loop reads CASSLYSGVSGKNQPQHF. The CDR3 nucleotides are TGTGCCAGCAGCTTATATTCAGGTGTTTCGGGGAAAAATCAGCCCCAGCATTTT. The gene calls are TRBV7-6 and TRBJ1-5; no clear D. V gave up 2 bases and J gave up 4 bases, with 21 bases separating them. The germline V gene encodes CDR1 SGHVS and CDR2 FNYEAQ. CDR3 length equals 18 residues.

J is TRBJ2-5 and V is TRBV11-2, with D tentatively TRBD1 (5 bases). Germline CDR1 is SGHAT and CDR2 is FQNNGV. Trimming shortened V by 3 bases and J by 9 bases, and 26 bases separated the two germline ends. CDR3 length: 17 residues. The CDR3 reads CASSLLRQGSEDKAQYF. The DNA for the CDR3 is TGTGCCAGCAGCTTGCTGAGGCAGGGAAGCGAGGACAAAGCCCAGTACTTC.

This clone was picked up one time. This chain connects TRBV7-8 to TRBJ2-5; 8 positions match TRBD1. Matching the DNA end better, TRBJ2-7 makes the J call doubtful. This CDR3 has 16 amino acids. Germline CDR1 reads SGHVS; CDR2 reads FQNEAQ. CDR3 coding DNA: TGTGCCAGCAGCCGGGACAGGCTAAATTATATCTACGAGCAGTACTTC. Translation: CASSRDRLNYIYEQYF.

The V gene is TRBV6-1, the J gene TRBJ2-1; 8 positions agree with TRBD1. V dropped 9 bases and J dropped 4; count of bases not matched to a gene: 8. Germline loops: CDR1 MNHNS, CDR2 SASEGT. The CDR3 is made up of 14 amino acids. The CDR3 DNA sequence: TGTGCCAGTGCGGGACAGGTAACTTACAATGAGCAGTTCTTC. This encodes CASAGQVTYNEQFF.

The chain recombines TRBV19 with TRBJ1-2, with D possibly TRBD1 on 5 matching bases. Germline V gives CDR1 LNHDA, CDR2 SQIVND (reference sequence). V was clipped by 7 bases and J by 3 bases, with 9 bases between them. The CDR3 sequence is 12 residues long. CDR3 sequence: CASKEGYYGYTF. The CDR3, as DNA: TGTGCCAGTAAGGAGGGGTACTATGGCTACACCTTC.

V usage is TRBV5-4 and J usage is TRBJ1-6; no firm D call. V lost 4 bases, J lost 2 bases, and 4 bases lay in between. Germline values: CDR1 SGHNT, CDR2 YYREEE (reference sequence). The CDR3 is 13 residues long. For the CDR3, the DNA is TGTGCCAGCAGCCCTACCTATAATTCACCCCTCCACTTT. It yields the protein CASSPTYNSPLHF.

This clone was picked up a small number of times. Additional DNA sequences in this sample encode the identical CDR3. The chain uses TRBV6-1 and TRBJ1-1; D possibly corresponds to TRBD1 (5 bases). Germline V lookup: CDR1 MNHNS, CDR2 SASEGT. The length of the CDR3 is 13 residues. V shed 6 bases and J shed 1 base, with 9 bases lying between them. CDR3 nucleotides: TGTGCCAGCAGCCCAGGGTGGAACACTGAAGCTTTCTTT. Protein product: CASSPGWNTEAFF.

This clone was seen once. The V and J genes are TRBV5-4 and TRBJ2-5, with 9 bases matching TRBD2. Unmatched junction bases numbered 9, after V lost 4 bases and J lost 5 bases. The V gene's germline CDR1 is SGHNT and CDR2 YYREEE (reference sequence). The CDR3 has 15 amino acids. The CDR3 region has the DNA TGTGCCAGCAGCGATAGCGGGGGCGGAGGGGAGACCCAGTACTTC. It yields the protein CASSDSGGGGETQYF.

The chain carries TRBV11-2 and TRBJ1-1, with D maybe TRBD1 (5 bases). Deletions cut 4 bases from V and 1 base from J, with 7 bases between. From germline, CDR1 is SGHAT and CDR2 FQNNGV. The CDR3 is made up of 13 amino acids. This chain's CDR3 is CASSSGQNTEAFF. The DNA for the CDR3 is TGTGCCAGCAGCTCCGGACAGAACACTGAAGCTTTCTTT. Full variable domain (rest looked up from reference TRBV11-2 and TRBJ1-1): EAGVAQSPRYKIIEKRQSVAFWCNPISGHATLYWYQQILGQGPKLLIQFQNNGVVDDSQLPKDRFSAERLKGVDSTLKIQPAKLEDSAVYLCASSSGQNTEAFFGQGTRLTVV.